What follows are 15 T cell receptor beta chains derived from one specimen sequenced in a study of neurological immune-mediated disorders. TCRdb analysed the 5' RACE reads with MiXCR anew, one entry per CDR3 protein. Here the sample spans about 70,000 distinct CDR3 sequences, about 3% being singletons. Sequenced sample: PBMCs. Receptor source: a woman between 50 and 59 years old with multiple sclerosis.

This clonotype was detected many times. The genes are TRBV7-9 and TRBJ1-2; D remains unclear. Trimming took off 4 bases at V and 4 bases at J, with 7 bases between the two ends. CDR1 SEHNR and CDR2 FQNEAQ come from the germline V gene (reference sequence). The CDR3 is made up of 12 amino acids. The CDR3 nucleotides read TGTGCCAGCAGCTCAAGAGGCTATGGCTACACCTTC. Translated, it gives CASSSRGYGYTF.

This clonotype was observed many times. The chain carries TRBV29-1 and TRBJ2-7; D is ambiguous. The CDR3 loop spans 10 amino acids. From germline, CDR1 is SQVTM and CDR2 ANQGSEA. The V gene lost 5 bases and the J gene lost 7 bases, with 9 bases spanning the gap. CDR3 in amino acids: CSVRTREQYV. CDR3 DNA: TGCAGCGTTAGGACCCGTGAGCAGTACGTC.

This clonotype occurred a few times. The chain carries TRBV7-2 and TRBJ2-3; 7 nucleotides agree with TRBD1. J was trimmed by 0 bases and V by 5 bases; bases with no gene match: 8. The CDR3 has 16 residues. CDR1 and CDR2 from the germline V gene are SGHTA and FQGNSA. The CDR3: CASSLKTGMSTDTQYF. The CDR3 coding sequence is TGTGCCAGCAGCCTTAAGACAGGGATGAGCACAGATACGCAGTATTTT.

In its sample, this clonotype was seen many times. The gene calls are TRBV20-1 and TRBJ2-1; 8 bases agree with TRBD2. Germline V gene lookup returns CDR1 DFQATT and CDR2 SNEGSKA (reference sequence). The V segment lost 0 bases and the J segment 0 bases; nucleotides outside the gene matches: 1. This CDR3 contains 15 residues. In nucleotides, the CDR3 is TGCAGTGCTAGAGATAGCGGGACCTCCTACAATGAGCAGTTCTTC. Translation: CSARDSGTSYNEQFF.

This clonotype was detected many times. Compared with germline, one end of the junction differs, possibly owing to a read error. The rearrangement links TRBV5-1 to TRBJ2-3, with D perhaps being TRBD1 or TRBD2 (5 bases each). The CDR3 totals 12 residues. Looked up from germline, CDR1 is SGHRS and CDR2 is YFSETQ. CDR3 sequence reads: CASSWSGTSEDF. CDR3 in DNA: TGCGCCAGCAGCTGGTCCGGGACCTCCGAGGATTTT.

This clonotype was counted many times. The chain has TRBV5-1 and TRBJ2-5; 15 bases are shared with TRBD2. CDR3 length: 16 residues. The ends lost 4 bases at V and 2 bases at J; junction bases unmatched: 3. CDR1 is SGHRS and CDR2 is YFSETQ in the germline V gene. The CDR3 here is CASSGTSGRIQETQYF. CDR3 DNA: TGCGCCAGCAGCGGGACTAGCGGGAGGATTCAAGAGACCCAGTACTTC.

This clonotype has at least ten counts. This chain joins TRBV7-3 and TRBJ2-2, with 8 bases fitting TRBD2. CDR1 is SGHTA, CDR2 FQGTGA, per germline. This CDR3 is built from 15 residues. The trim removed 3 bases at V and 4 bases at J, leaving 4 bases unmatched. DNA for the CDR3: TGTGCCAGCAGCTTTGTGACTAGCGCCACCGGGGAGCTGTTTTTT. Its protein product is CASSFVTSATGELFF.

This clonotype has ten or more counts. In DNA, the CDR3 is TGTGCCAGCAGTTACGGGGGCTTATGGCCCACTGAAGCTTTCTTT. Residues: CASSYGGLWPTEAFF. The chain uses TRBV6-5 and TRBJ1-1, with a possible D match to TRBD1 (6 bases). The CDR3 extends over 15 amino acids. Germline V gene sequence: CDR1 MNHEY, CDR2 SVGAGI. V lost 2 bases to trimming and J lost 4 bases, with 14 bases between them.

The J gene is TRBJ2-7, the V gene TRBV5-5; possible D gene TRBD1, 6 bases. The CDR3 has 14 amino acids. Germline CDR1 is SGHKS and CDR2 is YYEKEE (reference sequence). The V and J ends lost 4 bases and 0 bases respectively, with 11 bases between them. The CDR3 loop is CASSPRGGSYEQYF. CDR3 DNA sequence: TGTGCCAGCAGCCCCCGAGGGGGCTCCTACGAGCAGTACTTC.

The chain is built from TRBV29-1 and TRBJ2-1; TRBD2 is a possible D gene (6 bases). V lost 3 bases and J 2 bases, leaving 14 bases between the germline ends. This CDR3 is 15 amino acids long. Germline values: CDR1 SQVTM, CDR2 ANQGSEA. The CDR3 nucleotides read TGCAGCGTTGATAGCGGCGGTTTCGCCTACAATGAGCAGTTCTTC. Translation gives CSVDSGGFAYNEQFF.

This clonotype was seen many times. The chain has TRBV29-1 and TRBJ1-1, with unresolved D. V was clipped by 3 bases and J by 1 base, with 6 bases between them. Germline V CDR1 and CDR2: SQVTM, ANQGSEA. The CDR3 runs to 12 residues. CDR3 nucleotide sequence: TGCAGCGTTGATCAACCGAACACTGAAGCTTTCTTT. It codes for CSVDQPNTEAFF. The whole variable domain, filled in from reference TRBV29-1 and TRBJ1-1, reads SAVISQKPSRDICQRGTSLTIQCQVDSQVTMMFWYRQQPGQSLTLIATANQGSEATYESGFVIDKFPISRPNLTFSTLTVSNMSPEDSSIYLCSVDQPNTEAFFGQGTRLTVV.

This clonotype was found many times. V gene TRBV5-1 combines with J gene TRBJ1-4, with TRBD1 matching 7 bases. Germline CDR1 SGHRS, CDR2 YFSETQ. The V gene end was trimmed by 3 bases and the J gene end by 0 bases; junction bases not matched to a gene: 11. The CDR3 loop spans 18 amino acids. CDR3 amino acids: CASSSGTVGSATNEKLFF. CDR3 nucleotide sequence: TGCGCCAGCAGCTCAGGGACAGTAGGGTCTGCAACTAATGAAAAACTGTTTTTT.

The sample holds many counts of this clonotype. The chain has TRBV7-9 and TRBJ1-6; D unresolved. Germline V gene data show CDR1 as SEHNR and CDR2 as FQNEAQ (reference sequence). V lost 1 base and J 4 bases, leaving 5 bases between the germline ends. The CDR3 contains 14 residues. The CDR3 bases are TGTGCCAGCAGCTTAGAACAGTATAATTCACCCCTCCACTTT. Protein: CASSLEQYNSPLHF.

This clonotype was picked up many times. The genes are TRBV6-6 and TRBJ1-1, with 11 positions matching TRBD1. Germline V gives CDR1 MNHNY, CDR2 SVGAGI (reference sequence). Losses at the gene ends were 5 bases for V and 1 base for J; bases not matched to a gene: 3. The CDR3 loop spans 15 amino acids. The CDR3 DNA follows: TGTGCCAGCAGTATTGGGACAGGGGGGAACACTGAAGCTTTCTTT. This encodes CASSIGTGGNTEAFF.

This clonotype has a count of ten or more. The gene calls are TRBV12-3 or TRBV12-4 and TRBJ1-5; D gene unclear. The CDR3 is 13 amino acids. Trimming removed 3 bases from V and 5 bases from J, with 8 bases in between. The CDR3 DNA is TGTGCCAGCAGTTTCGCAGGTGATCAGCCCCAGCATTTT. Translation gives CASSFAGDQPQHF.